A single sample gave rise to the 20 T cell receptor beta chains below, sequenced in a study of blood T cells in healthy people across ages. The second PCR ran roughly 7 to 11 cycles with a sample-barcoded 5' primer and J-beta primers. One entry per CDR3 protein, called by TCRdb with MiXCR from the 5' RACE reads. The data show 550,000 to 800,000 distinct CDR3 sequences, with around 21% seen just once and 3.5% to 4% held by the top ten. Sequenced: blood. These receptors came from a man aged 65 to 79 in good health.

The chain has TRBV10-3 and TRBJ2-7; the D is unclear. This CDR3 has 15 residues. Germline CDR1 and CDR2: ENHRY and SYGVKD. Trimming pared 0 bases from V and 0 bases from J, leaving 9 bases between. The CDR3 sequence: CAISESTPLSYEQYF. CDR3 DNA sequence: TGTGCCATCAGTGAGTCGACACCCCTCTCCTACGAGCAGTACTTC.

Note on this clonotype: An end of the junction differs from the germline gene, which may be a read error. The chain joins TRBV5-8 to TRBJ2-6, with D perhaps TRBD1 (5 bases). Germline-derived CDR1 and CDR2 are SGHTS and YDEGEE. CDR3 size: 15 residues. The CDR3 DNA is TGTGCCAGCAGCTTTCCCCCAGGTGGGGCCAACATCCTGACTTTC. This gives the protein CASSFPPGGANILTF.

The chain links TRBV12-3 or TRBV12-4 to TRBJ1-2; the match to TRBD1 covers 11 bases. This CDR3 region has 15 residues. V lost 8 bases, J lost 4 bases, and 9 bases stayed unmatched. This CDR3 reads CASGLTGTGGYGYTF. The CDR3 nucleotides are TGTGCCAGCGGGTTAACCGGGACAGGGGGCTATGGCTACACCTTC.

V is TRBV10-3 and J is TRBJ2-3; 11 bases are shared with TRBD2. The CDR3 is 14 amino acids. Germline CDR1 is ENHRY and CDR2 is SYGVKD. J was trimmed by 2 bases and V by 8 bases; bases with no gene match: 3. Written as DNA, the CDR3 is TGTGCCATCGGGACTAGCGGAGTCACAGATACGCAGTATTTT. It translates to CAIGTSGVTDTQYF.

The chain recombines TRBV29-1 with TRBJ2-7; a weak D match, TRBD1 (5 bases). The V gene lost 1 base and the J gene lost 0 bases, with 13 bases spanning the gap. The CDR3 has 15 amino acids. CDR1 SQVTM and CDR2 ANQGSEA come from the germline V gene. The CDR3 protein is CSVEAMTANSYEQYF. The CDR3 nucleotides are TGCAGCGTTGAAGCTATGACAGCGAACTCCTACGAGCAGTACTTC.

The chain has TRBV20-1 and TRBJ2-1, with 12 bases that match TRBD2. V shed 6 bases and J 9 bases; nucleotides not matched to a gene: 9. The germline gives CDR1 DFQATT, CDR2 SNEGSKA (reference sequence). CDR3 size: 14 residues. The CDR3 DNA reads as TGCAGTGCACCGACTAGCGGGAGAATGTCTGAGCAGTTCTTC. This gives the protein CSAPTSGRMSEQFF.

The gene calls are TRBV3-1 and TRBJ2-1; 14 bases map to TRBD2. The length of the CDR3 is 16 residues. Germline-derived CDR1 and CDR2 are LGHDT and YNNKEL (reference sequence). V lost 4 bases and J lost 10; bases outside the gene matches: 9. CDR3: CASSPHGLAGGFEQFF. DNA of the CDR3: TGTGCCAGCAGCCCGCACGGACTAGCGGGAGGATTCGAGCAGTTCTTC.

Only one count was recorded for this clonotype. The CDR3 nucleotides are TGTGCCAGCAGCTTAATAGGGGGCCCACCCTACGAGCAGTACGTC. Protein sequence: CASSLIGGPPYEQYV. The J gene is TRBJ2-1, the V gene TRBV5-6; 7 bases map to TRBD1. The J call may be incorrect, as the DNA end agrees better with TRBJ2-7. The CDR3 loop spans 15 amino acids. Germline V lookup: CDR1 SGHDT, CDR2 YYEEEE.

The rearrangement links TRBV7-9 to TRBJ2-5; the D gene is possibly TRBD2 (5 bases). Trimming shortened V by 4 bases and J by 2 bases, and 14 bases separated the two germline ends. Germline CDR1 is SEHNR and CDR2 is FQNEAQ (reference sequence). This CDR3 has 15 residues. CDR3 protein: CASSSSRAGQETQYF. CDR3 nucleotide sequence: TGTGCCAGCAGCTCTAGCCGCGCAGGTCAAGAGACCCAGTACTTC.

CDR3 loop: CASSQASGSTGELFF. The CDR3 nucleotides are TGTGCCAGCAGCCAAGCGAGCGGATCCACCGGGGAGCTGTTTTTT. The genes are TRBV3-1 and TRBJ2-2; a weak D match, TRBD2 (5 bases). CDR3 length: 15 residues. The V end lost 1 base, the J end lost 4 bases, and 10 bases lay between the germline ends. Germline values: CDR1 LGHDT, CDR2 YNNKEL (reference sequence). The variable domain in full, completed from reference TRBV3-1 and TRBJ2-2, reads DTAVSQTPKYLVTQMGNDKSIKCEQNLGHDTMYWYKQDSKKFLKIMFSYNNKELIINETVPNRFSPKSPDKAHLNLHINSLELGDSAVYFCASSQASGSTGELFFGEGSRLTVL.

As regards this clonotype: No conserved phenylalanine or tryptophan is present at the end of the CDR3, so a read error is the likely explanation. The CDR3 DNA follows: TGTGCCAGCAGCCCCGGGCAGGTCAATCAGCCCCAGCATCTT. It yields the protein CASSPGQVNQPQHL. The V call is TRBV7-9, the J call TRBJ1-5, with unresolved D. This CDR3 is built from 14 residues. CDR1 is SEHNR and CDR2 is FQNEAQ in the germline V gene (reference sequence). The V and J ends lost 5 bases and 3 bases respectively, with 11 bases between them.

This rearrangement joins TRBV18 to TRBJ2-5; weak D call: TRBD2 (6 bases). There are 16 residues in the CDR3. V gave up 2 bases and J gave up 2 bases, with 15 bases separating them. Germline CDR1 reads KGHSH; CDR2 reads LQKENI. The CDR3: CASSPNLAITQETQYF. The CDR3 coding sequence is TGTGCCAGCTCACCAAACCTAGCGATCACTCAAGAGACCCAGTACTTC.

The chain links TRBV7-9 to TRBJ2-1; tentative D call: TRBD2 (6 bases). The CDR3 is 14 residues long. In germline, CDR1 is SEHNR, CDR2 FQNEAQ (reference sequence). V lost 2 bases to trimming and J lost 5 bases, with 10 bases between them. DNA of the CDR3: TGTGCCAGCAGCTTATTAGCGGAGCACAATGAGCAGTTCTTC. Translation: CASSLLAEHNEQFF.

This clonotype was seen a handful of times. A much larger clone differs from this one at a single base, so this may be a read error. The V and J genes are TRBV7-9 and TRBJ2-7; 8 bases agree with TRBD1. This CDR3 region has 14 residues. After removal of 0 bases from V and 5 bases from J, the junction contained 3 bases not matched to a gene. Germline CDR1 SEHNR, CDR2 FQNEAQ (reference sequence). The CDR3 spells CASSLAVTGDEQYF. The CDR3 DNA reads TGTGCCAGCAGCTTAGCCGTGACAGGGGACGAGCAGTACTTC.

The gene calls are TRBV20-1 and TRBJ2-3; TRBD2 agrees at 8 bases. The CDR3 contains 16 residues. CDR1 and CDR2 (germline): DFQATT, SNEGSKA (reference sequence). V lost 0 bases, J lost 4 bases, and 9 bases stayed unmatched. Here the CDR3 reads CSARDLGTSSADTQYF. DNA for the CDR3: TGCAGTGCTAGAGATCTCGGGACTAGTAGTGCAGATACGCAGTATTTT.

The chain carries TRBV10-3 and TRBJ2-3; D remains ambiguous. This CDR3 contains 15 residues. V was trimmed by 0 bases and J by 2 bases, leaving 9 bases between them. CDR1 and CDR2 (germline): ENHRY, SYGVKD. In DNA, the CDR3 is TGTGCCATCAGTGAGTCGGGTAGCCCCACAGATACGCAGTATTTT. Its translation is CAISESGSPTDTQYF.

V gene TRBV7-2 combines with J gene TRBJ2-5, with a tentative D call TRBD1 (6 bases). This CDR3 has 13 residues. The germline V gene has CDR1 SGHTA and CDR2 FQGNSA. V lost 4 bases, J lost 4 bases, and 10 bases lay in between. CDR3 residues: CASSSGTLETQYF. CDR3 in DNA: TGTGCCAGCAGCTCCGGGACATTAGAGACCCAGTACTTC. The complete variable domain, with remaining parts taken from reference TRBV7-2 and TRBJ2-5, reads GAGVSQSPSNKVTEKGKDVELRCDPISGHTALYWYRQSLGQGLEFLIYFQGNSAPDKSGLPSDRFSAERTGGSVSTLTIQRTQQEDSAVYLCASSSGTLETQYFGPGTRLLVL.

This sequence joins TRBV12-3 or TRBV12-4 and TRBJ2-1, with a possible D match to TRBD2 (6 bases). V was cut by 8 bases and J by 5 bases, with 13 bases left in between. The CDR3 is 13 amino acids. The CDR3 DNA follows: TGTGCCAGCTCGGGACTCCTGAACAATGAGCAGTTCTTC. It yields the protein CASSGLLNNEQFF.

V gene TRBV12-3 or TRBV12-4 combines with J gene TRBJ1-2, with 10 bases fitting TRBD1. The CDR3 totals 15 residues. V lost 6 bases and J lost 2; bases outside the gene matches: 6. CDR3 nucleotide sequence: TGTGCCAGCAGCAGGACAGGGGGGGAGAACTATGGCTACACCTTC. The encoded protein is CASSRTGGENYGYTF.

This clonotype occurred many times. The V call is TRBV5-1, the J call TRBJ2-2, with a possible D match to TRBD1 (5 bases). The CDR3 runs to 13 residues. V was clipped by 1 base and J by 5 bases, with 6 bases between them. The germline CDR1 and CDR2 sequences are SGHRS and YFSETQ. The CDR3 here is CASSLKGTGELFF. Here the CDR3 DNA reads TGCGCCAGCAGCTTGAAGGGGACCGGGGAGCTGTTTTTT.